The present T cell receptor (beta chain) was sequenced within a study of T cells in Graves' hyperthyroidism and ophthalmopathy. This clonotype was detected ten times or more. Looked up from germline, CDR1 is LGHDT and CDR2 is YNNKEL (reference sequence). V lost 3 bases and J 1 base, leaving 14 bases between the germline ends. This CDR3 has 16 residues. Stable Graves' hyperthyroidism denoted no ophthalmopathy progression over 18 months. A patient was excluded if there was uncontrolled infection, other autoimmune disease, pregnancy or lactation. Diagnoses rested on clinical symptoms, serum thyroxine and TRAb, thyroid ultrasound and orbital computed tomography. From roughly 9.2 ml of fresh peripheral blood, PBMCs were isolated. Amplification of TCR beta CDR3 regions used RNA as the template. HTBI primers were employed in a first-round RT-PCR of the TCR CDR3. TCRdb used MiXCR to reprocess the multiplex PCR reads, holding one entry per CDR3 protein. The table records 300,000 to 450,000 distinct CDR3 sequences, about 15% of them present only once.

The sequenced material came from blood. The chain couples TRBV3-1 to TRBJ2-3; perhaps D is TRBD1 or TRBD2 (5 bases each). This TCR was sampled from a woman in her 30s with Graves' hyperthyroidism. As DNA, the CDR3 is TGTGCCAGCAGCCAGAGGGGCCGCGGCGGCACAGATACGCAGTATTTT. Translated, it gives CASSQRGRGGTDTQYF.